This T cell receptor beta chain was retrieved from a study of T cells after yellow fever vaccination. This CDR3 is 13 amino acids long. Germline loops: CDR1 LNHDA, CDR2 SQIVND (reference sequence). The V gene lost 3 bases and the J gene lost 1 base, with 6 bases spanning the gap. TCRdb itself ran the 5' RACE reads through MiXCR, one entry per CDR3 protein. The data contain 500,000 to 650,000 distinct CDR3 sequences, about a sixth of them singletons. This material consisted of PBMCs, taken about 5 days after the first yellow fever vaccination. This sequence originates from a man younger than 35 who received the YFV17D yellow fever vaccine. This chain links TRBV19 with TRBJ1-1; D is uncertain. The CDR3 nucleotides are TGTGCCAGTAGTATCTACGGGAACACTGAAGCTTTCTTT. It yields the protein CASSIYGNTEAFF.